The rows below give T cell receptor beta chains drawn from one sample of a study of early T cells in non-severe SARS-CoV-2 infection. TCRdb recomputed calls from the 5' RACE reads with MiXCR, one row per CDR3 protein. The sample has about 60,000 distinct CDR3 sequences, around 10% seen once; the top ten hold 17%. Input material: whole blood. The receptors were gathered from an adult who was a healthcare worker with PCR-confirmed SARS-CoV-2 infection or an uninfected control (not recorded which). Both conserved end residues are part of each CDR3. D genes are given only for firm matches. Only some rows state a clone size, as once, few, many or a class for expanded clones.

j_call | d_call | v_call | clone_size | cdr3_nt | cdr3_aa
TRBJ1-2 | . | TRBV6-6 | many | TGTGCCAGCAGCGAGACAGAGTATGGCTACACCTTC | CASSETEYGYTF
TRBJ1-6 | . | TRBV18 | few | TGTGCCAGCTCACCACCCGCAGGGGACGATTCACCCCTCCACTTT | CASSPPAGDDSPLHF
TRBJ1-1 | . | TRBV24-1 | few | TGTGCCACCAGTGACTTGTGGGGCACTGAAGCTTTCTTT | CATSDLWGTEAFF
TRBJ2-1 | . | TRBV6-5 | . | TGTGCCAGCAGTTCCCCCGGGAATGAGCAGTTCTTC | CASSSPGNEQFF
TRBJ2-3 | . | TRBV7-8 | many | TGTGCCAGCAGCTCCGGAACTCAAACTAGCACAGATACGCAGTATTTT | CASSSGTQTSTDTQYF
TRBJ2-7 | TRBD2 | TRBV2 | many | TGTGCCAGCAGTGAAATGGGACTAGAGCGGAACGAGCAGTACTTC | CASSEMGLERNEQYF
TRBJ1-5 | . | TRBV28 | many | TGTGCCAGCAGTTTTCTTCTATTATCGGGGCGAGACAATCAGCCCCAGCATTTT | CASSFLLLSGRDNQPQHF
TRBJ2-7 | . | TRBV27 | many | TGTGCCAGCAGTTTAAAATTCTCCTACGAGCAGTACTTC | CASSLKFSYEQYF
TRBJ2-7 | TRBD2 | TRBV7-9 | many | TGTGCCAGCAGCTGGGGCGGACTAGCGGGAATCTCCTACGAGCAGTACTTC | CASSWGGLAGISYEQYF
TRBJ2-1 | TRBD1 | TRBV6-5 | many | TGTGCCAGCCCTAAGGGGGACAGGAGAAACAATGAGCAGTTCTTC | CASPKGDRRNNEQFF
TRBJ2-5 | TRBD1 | TRBV6-6 | . | TGTGCCATCCAAAAGGGACAGGGGGCGGTAGAGACCCAGTACTTC | CAIQKGQGAVETQYF
TRBJ2-7 | . | TRBV7-6 | many | TGTGCCAGCAGCCCGTATCGGGGCGAGAAATACGAGCAGTACTTC | CASSPYRGEKYEQYF
TRBJ2-3 | . | TRBV7-8 | . | TGTGCCAGCAGCTTATGGGGTGTAGGAGCTAGCACAGATACGCAGTATTTT | CASSLWGVGASTDTQYF
TRBJ2-2 | . | TRBV7-3 | . | TGTGCCAGCAGCTTATCCCCGGATTCGAACACCGGGGAGCTGTTTTTT | CASSLSPDSNTGELFF
TRBJ2-6 | . | TRBV19 | . | TGTGCCAGTGAGTTCATGAGCTCTGGGGCCAACGTCCTGACTTTC | CASEFMSSGANVLTF
TRBJ2-5 | . | TRBV6-2/TRBV6-3 | many | TGTGCCAGCAGTTACTCGTCCCCTCAGGAGACCCAGTACTTC | CASSYSSPQETQYF
TRBJ2-7 | TRBD2 | TRBV5-4 | many | TGTGCCAGCAGCTCGTGGCGGTCTAGCGGCAACGAGCAGTACTTC | CASSSWRSSGNEQYF
TRBJ2-7 | . | TRBV7-2 | few | TGTGCCAGCAGCTTAACCGGACTTCCCTACGAGCAGTACTTC | CASSLTGLPYEQYF
TRBJ1-1 | TRBD1 | TRBV12-3/TRBV12-4 | many | TGTGCCAGCATCTGGCGGGACAGGGGTCTTACTGAAGCTTTCTTT | CASIWRDRGLTEAFF
TRBJ1-3 | . | TRBV9 | . | TGTGCCAGCAGCAAAGAGGGGTACTCTGGAAACACCATATATTTT | CASSKEGYSGNTIYF
TRBJ2-6 | TRBD1 | TRBV29-1 | few | TGCAGCGTTTTGACAGGGATCCGCTCTGGGGCCAACGTCCTGACTTTC | CSVLTGIRSGANVLTF
TRBJ2-3 | . | TRBV3-1 | many | TGTGCCAGCAGCCTGACAGATACGCAGTATTTT | CASSLTDTQYF
TRBJ1-1 | . | TRBV5-6 | . | TGTGCCAGCAGCTTTGGGGAAACGAACACTGAAGCTTTCTTT | CASSFGETNTEAFF
TRBJ2-2 | TRBD2 | TRBV7-8 | many | TGTGCCAGCAGCTTGGGGGGGTTCTCCCATACCGGGGAGCTGTTTTTT | CASSLGGFSHTGELFF
TRBJ1-2 | TRBD1 | TRBV7-2 | few | TGTGCCAGCAGCCCGGACAGGGGCTATGGCTACACCTTC | CASSPDRGYGYTF
TRBJ2-1 | TRBD2 | TRBV7-2 | few | TGTGCCAGCAGCTCGACACGGACTAGCCGGCCCTACAATGAGCAGTTCTTC | CASSSTRTSRPYNEQFF
TRBJ1-1 | . | TRBV18 | many | TGTGCCAGCTCACCAAGGGAGGGGACCACTGAAGCTTTCTTT | CASSPREGTTEAFF
TRBJ2-7 | . | TRBV7-6 | many | TGTGCCAGCAGCATATACAGCGACCAGAGGGCTTACGAGCAGTACTTC | CASSIYSDQRAYEQYF
TRBJ2-7 | . | TRBV4-1 | many | TGCGCCAGCAGCCAACCTGGAGATTCTGTTTACGAGCAGTACTTC | CASSQPGDSVYEQYF
TRBJ2-3 | TRBD2 | TRBV29-1 | many | TGCAGCGGGGTAGCGGGAGTGGATACGCAGTATTTT | CSGVAGVDTQYF
TRBJ2-5 | TRBD1 | TRBV12-3/TRBV12-4 | many | TGTGCCAGCAGTCGGGGACAGATACAAGAGACCCAGTACTTC | CASSRGQIQETQYF
TRBJ2-6 | . | TRBV7-2 | . | TGTGCCAGCAGCTTCGGAGGGGGCGCTTCCGGGGCCAACGTCCTGACTTTC | CASSFGGGASGANVLTF
TRBJ1-1 | TRBD1 | TRBV24-1 | . | TGTGCCACCAGGGGACAGGGGGCGAACACTGAAGCTTTCTTT | CATRGQGANTEAFF
TRBJ2-3 | . | TRBV20-1 | . | TGCAGTGCTAAAGCGGGACACATCACAGATACGCAGTATTTT | CSAKAGHITDTQYF
TRBJ2-1 | TRBD2 | TRBV4-2 | . | TGTGCCAGCAGCCCCGAGGCGGGAGTCATCCATGAGCAGTTCTTC | CASSPEAGVIHEQFF
TRBJ2-7 | . | TRBV28 | . | TGTGCCAGCAGCCCACCGGCCAGGGCGAACGAGCAGTACTTC | CASSPPARANEQYF
TRBJ1-4 | TRBD1 | TRBV14 | few | TGTGCCAGCAGCGGGACAGGTCATGAAAAACTGTTTTTT | CASSGTGHEKLFF